What follows is one T cell receptor (beta chain) and its context. What it recognizes is unknown. Other DNA sequences from this sample encode an identical CDR3 as well. The germline V gene encodes CDR1 SGHRS and CDR2 YFSETQ. Trimming cost V 0 bases and J 4 bases; bases outside gene matches: 3. The CDR3 runs 15 residues. The data originate from a study of cytomegalovirus exposure and HLA in healthy donors. Study observations and caveats: Rare TCR sequences predominated, though certain public TCRs were found in many donors. Earlier analysis looked at TCR beta V segments, and most were productive about 87% or about 30% of the time.

Researchers ran the PCR with 60 Vbeta and 13 Jbeta primers. Source study methods: In a later analysis, the count reached approximately 80 million unique TCR beta chains, with roughly 9.9 million shared. The protocol was immunoSEQ multiplex PCR, while the TCRdb copy is restricted to in-frame clones and leaves out a portion. V, J and clone size were drawn from that table, and D and trimming were deduced from the DNA. The repertoire table contains roughly 200,000 clones. The clonotype comes from a man between 25 and 39 years old in good health and CMV-seronegative. V is TRBV5-1 and J is TRBJ2-3; 9 nucleotides agree with TRBD1. Input material: PBMCs. Written as DNA, the CDR3 is TGCGCCAGCAGCTTGGGACAGGGGGATCCAGATACGCAGTATTTT. Translating gives CASSLGQGDPDTQYF.